A selection of T cell receptor beta chains follows, all from one sample in a study of blood T cell repertoires in COVID-19. TCRdb keeps only in-frame clones here, not all; method: immunoSEQ multiplex PCR. The sample consists of around 69,000 clones, approximately 81% of them appearing once. The material sequenced was peripheral blood. These receptors were obtained from a man aged 45 to 65 with active COVID-19. Both conserved end residues are part of each CDR3. Each record gives: J gene, V gene, D gene, clone size, CDR3 protein, CDR3 DNA. The D gene is left open where the match is weak. Only part of the rows carry a size: once, few, many, or a class if the clone is expanded.

TRBJ2-7,TRBV7-2,TRBD1,.,CASSRDSKYEQYF,TGTGCCAGCAGCCGGGACAGTAAATACGAGCAGTACTTC
TRBJ2-1,TRBV30,.,.,CAWTERSSYNEQFF,TGTGCCTGGACGGAGCGCTCCTCCTACAATGAGCAGTTCTTC
TRBJ1-3,TRBV3-1/TRBV3-2,.,.,CASSQDLHPGNTIYF,TGTGCCAGCAGCCAAGATTTACATCCTGGAAACACCATATATTTT
TRBJ2-7,TRBV27,.,.,CASSTGGLPSYEQYF,TGTGCCAGCAGCACCGGGGGGCTCCCGTCCTACGAGCAGTACTTC
TRBJ2-1,TRBV5-1,TRBD2,.,CASSSPSGRSGTYNEQFF,TGCGCCAGCAGCTCCCCTAGCGGGAGGTCGGGTACCTACAATGAGCAGTTCTTC
TRBJ2-7,TRBV12-3/TRBV12-4,TRBD1,.,CASGTVGYEQYF,TGTGCCAGCGGGACAGTTGGCTACGAGCAGTACTTC
TRBJ1-6,TRBV3-1/TRBV3-2,TRBD1,.,CASSQEGGQSHF,TGTGCCAGCAGCCAAGAAGGGGGACAGTCCCACTTT
TRBJ2-2,TRBV7-2,TRBD2,few,CASSSQGLAGNTGELFF,TGTGCCAGCAGCTCTCAGGGGCTAGCGGGGAACACCGGGGAGCTGTTTTTT
TRBJ2-3,TRBV5-1,.,.,CASSADGRGVTDTQYF,TGCGCCAGCAGCGCGGACGGCAGGGGGGTCACAGATACGCAGTATTTT
TRBJ2-7,TRBV15,TRBD1,.,CATSRKRDRGPYEQYF,TGTGCCACCAGCAGGAAGCGGGACAGGGGGCCCTACGAGCAGTACTTC
TRBJ2-1,TRBV5-1,.,.,CASSLGAGRRFYNEQFF,TGCGCCAGCAGCTTGGGGGCAGGCCGGCGTTTCTACAATGAGCAGTTCTTC
TRBJ2-1,TRBV7-6,TRBD2,few,CASSLDAGGKYNEQFF,TGTGCCAGCAGCTTAGACGCGGGGGGGAAGTACAATGAGCAGTTCTTC
TRBJ1-2,TRBV3-1/TRBV3-2,TRBD1,.,CASSPRDSINYGYTF,TGTGCCAGCAGCCCCCGGGACAGCATAAACTATGGCTACACCTTC
TRBJ2-1,TRBV4-3,.,.,CASSRGGEQFF,TGCGCCAGCAGCCGTGGAGGCGAGCAGTTCTTC
TRBJ1-5,TRBV19,.,.,CASSGGAGQPQHF,TGTGCCAGTAGTGGGGGGGCAGGTCAGCCCCAGCATTTT
TRBJ1-5,TRBV3-1/TRBV3-2,.,.,CASSQFPGGQPQHF,TGTGCCAGCAGCCAATTCCCGGGTGGGCAGCCCCAGCATTTT
TRBJ2-3,TRBV5-6,TRBD2,.,CASSPIGLGYTDTQYF,TGTGCCAGCAGTCCCATCGGACTAGGCTACACAGATACGCAGTATTTT
TRBJ1-4,TRBV6-5,.,.,CASSQVREKLFF,TGTGCCAGCAGCCAGGTACGGGAGAAACTGTTTTTT
TRBJ2-1,TRBV9,TRBD2,once,CASSPSGRGGLSPYNEQFF,TGTGCCAGCAGCCCCTCGGGGCGGGGGGGCCTTTCCCCCTACAATGAGCAGTTCTTC
TRBJ2-1,TRBV11-3,TRBD2,.,CASSPRLAGANYNEQFF,TGTGCCAGCAGCCCCCGCCTAGCGGGAGCCAACTACAATGAGCAGTTCTTC
TRBJ2-1,TRBV27,TRBD2,.,CASSLYSGGAYNEQFF,TGTGCCAGCAGTTTATATAGCGGGGGGGCCTACAATGAGCAGTTCTTC
TRBJ2-7,TRBV7-2,.,.,CASSLGAGLSYEQYF,TGTGCCAGCAGCTTAGGGGCAGGGCTGTCCTACGAGCAGTACTTC
TRBJ2-3,TRBV2,.,.,CASSDYTDTQYF,TGTGCCAGCAGTGATTATACAGATACGCAGTATTTT
TRBJ1-4,TRBV30,TRBD1,.,CAWSSGGKLFF,TGTGCCTGGAGTTCAGGGGGGAAACTGTTTTTT
TRBJ1-6,TRBV5-1,.,.,CASSLLPTGSRDSPLHF,TGCGCCAGCAGCTTACTTCCTACCGGGTCGAGGGATTCACCCCTCCACTTT